Following are 2 T cell receptor beta chains from one sample sequenced in a study of OX40 agonist ivuxolimab in advanced cancers. Method: immunoSEQ multiplex PCR; TCRdb's copy keeps in-frame clones and lacks some. The profile shows 60,000 to 75,000 clones, 70% to 90% of them singletons. Sequences were derived from CD4+ or CD8+ T cells sorted from blood, sampled in a trial of the OX40 agonist ivuxolimab. Receptors originate from an adult with an advanced solid tumor such as melanoma, head and neck, liver or kidney cancer.

Details on this clone: Compared with germline, one end of the junction differs, possibly owing to a read error. The chain uses TRBV5-1 and TRBJ2-5, with 10 bases aligning to TRBD1. The CDR3 is 15 amino acids. Germline loops: CDR1 SGHRS, CDR2 YFSETQ. This chain's CDR3 is CASSLAGTGEEAQYF. CDR3 nucleotide sequence: TGCGCCAGCAGCTTGGCCGGGACAGGGGAAGAGGCCCAGTACTTC. Filled out from reference TRBV5-1 and TRBJ2-5, the complete variable domain reads KAGVTQTPRYLIKTRGQQVTLSCSPISGHRSVSWYQQTPGQGLQFLFEYFSETQRNKGNFPGRFSGRQFSNSRSEMNVSTLELGDSALYLCASSLAGTGEEAQYFGPGTRLLVL.

The CDR3 is CASSEGKRGPLDEQYF. DNA for the CDR3: TGTGCCAGCAGTGAAGGAAAGCGAGGGCCCCTCGACGAGCAGTACTTC. The chain recombines TRBV25-1 with TRBJ2-7; perhaps TRBD2 as D (5 bases). V was trimmed by 2 bases and J by 5 bases, leaving 19 bases between them. The CDR3 contains 16 residues. Germline-derived CDR1 and CDR2 are MGHDK and SYGVNS.